A single TCR beta chain is shown here with its context. The data were taken from a study of blood T cell repertoires in COVID-19. About the research overall: The United States, Italy and Spain were the sources of the acute and convalescent COVID-19 samples.

After removal of 5 bases from V and 2 bases from J, the junction contained 10 bases not matched to a gene. Per the germline V gene, CDR1 is SGHNT and CDR2 is YENEEA. The CDR3 length is 17 residues. TCRdb keeps only in-frame clones here, not all; method: immunoSEQ multiplex PCR. Of 9,000 to 13,000 clones listed, around 89% are singletons. The sequenced sample was peripheral blood. The chain has TRBV11-3 and TRBJ2-1; 9 bases line up with TRBD2. This TCR was sampled from a human donor in a cohort sampled during active COVID-19. The CDR3 region has the DNA TGTGCCAGCAGCCTCTCAGCGGGGGGTGTGCCCTACAATGAGCAGTTCTTC. It translates to CASSLSAGGVPYNEQFF.